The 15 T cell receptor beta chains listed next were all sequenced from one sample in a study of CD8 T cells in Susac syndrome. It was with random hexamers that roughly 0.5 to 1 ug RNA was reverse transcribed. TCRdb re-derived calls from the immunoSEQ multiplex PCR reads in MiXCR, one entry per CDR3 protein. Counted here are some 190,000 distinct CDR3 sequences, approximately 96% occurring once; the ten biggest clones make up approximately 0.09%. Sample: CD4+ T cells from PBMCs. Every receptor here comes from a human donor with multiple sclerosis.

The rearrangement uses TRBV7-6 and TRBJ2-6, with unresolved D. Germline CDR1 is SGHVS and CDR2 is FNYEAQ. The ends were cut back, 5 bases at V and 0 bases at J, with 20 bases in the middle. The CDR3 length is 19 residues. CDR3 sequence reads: CASSPPPDRVSSGANVLTF. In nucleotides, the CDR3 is TGTGCCAGCAGCCCACCTCCGGACCGAGTAAGCTCTGGGGCCAACGTCCTGACTTTC.

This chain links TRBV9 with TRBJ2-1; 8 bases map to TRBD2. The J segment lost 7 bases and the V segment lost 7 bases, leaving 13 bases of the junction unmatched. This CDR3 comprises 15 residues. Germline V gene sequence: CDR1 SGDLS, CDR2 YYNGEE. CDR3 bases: TGTGCCAGCTCCCGGGGGGGGGTTGTTACAAATGAGCAGTTCTTC. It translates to CASSRGGVVTNEQFF.

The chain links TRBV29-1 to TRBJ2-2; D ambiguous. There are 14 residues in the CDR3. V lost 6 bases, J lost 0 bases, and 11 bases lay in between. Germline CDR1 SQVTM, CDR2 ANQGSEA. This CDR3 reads CSVKRTANTGELFF. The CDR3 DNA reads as TGCAGCGTGAAACGGACGGCGAACACCGGGGAGCTGTTTTTT.

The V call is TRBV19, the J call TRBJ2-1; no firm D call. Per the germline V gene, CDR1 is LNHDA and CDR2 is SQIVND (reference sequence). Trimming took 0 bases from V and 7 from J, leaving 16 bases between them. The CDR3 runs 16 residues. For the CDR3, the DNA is TGTGCCAGTAGTATAGATCAGTTCGTCTCAACAAATGAGCAGTTCTTC. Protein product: CASSIDQFVSTNEQFF.

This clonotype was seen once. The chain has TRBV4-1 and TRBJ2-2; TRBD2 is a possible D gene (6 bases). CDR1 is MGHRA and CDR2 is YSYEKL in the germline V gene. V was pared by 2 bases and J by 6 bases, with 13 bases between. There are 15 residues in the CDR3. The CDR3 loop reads CASSQPTRSPGELFF. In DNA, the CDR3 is TGCGCCAGCAGCCAACCGACTAGATCTCCCGGGGAGCTGTTTTTT.

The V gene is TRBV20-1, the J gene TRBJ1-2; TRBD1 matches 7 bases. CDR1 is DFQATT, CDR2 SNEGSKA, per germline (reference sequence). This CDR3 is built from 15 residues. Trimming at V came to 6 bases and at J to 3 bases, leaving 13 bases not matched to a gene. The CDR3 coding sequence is TGCAGTGCCCAGGCATCACGTCAGGGGGACTATGGCTACACCTTC. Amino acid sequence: CSAQASRQGDYGYTF.

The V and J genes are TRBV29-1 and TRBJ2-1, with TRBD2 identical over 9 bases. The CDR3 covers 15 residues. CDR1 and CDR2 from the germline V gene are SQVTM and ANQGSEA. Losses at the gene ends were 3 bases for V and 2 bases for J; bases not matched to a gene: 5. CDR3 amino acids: CSVEVPSGAYNEQFF. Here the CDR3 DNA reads TGCAGCGTTGAGGTTCCTAGCGGGGCCTACAATGAGCAGTTCTTC.

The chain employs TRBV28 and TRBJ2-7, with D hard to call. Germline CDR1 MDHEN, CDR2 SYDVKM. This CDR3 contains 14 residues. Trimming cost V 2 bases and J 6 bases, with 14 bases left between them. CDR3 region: CASSLDKPTGEQYF. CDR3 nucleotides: TGTGCCAGCAGTTTAGACAAGCCGACGGGCGAGCAGTACTTC.

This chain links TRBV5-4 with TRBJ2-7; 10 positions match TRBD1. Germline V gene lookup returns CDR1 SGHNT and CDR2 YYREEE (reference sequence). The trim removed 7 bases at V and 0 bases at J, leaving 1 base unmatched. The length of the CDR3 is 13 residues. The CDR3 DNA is TGTGCCAGCCGACAGGGGGCCTCCTACGAGCAGTACTTC. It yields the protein CASRQGASYEQYF.

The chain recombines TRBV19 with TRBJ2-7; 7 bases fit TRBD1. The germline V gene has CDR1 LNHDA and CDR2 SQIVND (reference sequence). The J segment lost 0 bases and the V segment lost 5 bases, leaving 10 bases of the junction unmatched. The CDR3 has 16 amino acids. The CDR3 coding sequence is TGTGCCAGTAGTGCTCCAGGACAGGCCCTCTCCTACGAGCAGTACTTC. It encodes CASSAPGQALSYEQYF.

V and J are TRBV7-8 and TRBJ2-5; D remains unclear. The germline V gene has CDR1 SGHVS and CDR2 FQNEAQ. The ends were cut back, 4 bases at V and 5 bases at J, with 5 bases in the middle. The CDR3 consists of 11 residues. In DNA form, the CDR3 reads TGTGCCAGCAGCTATGCGGAGACCCAGTACTTC. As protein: CASSYAETQYF.

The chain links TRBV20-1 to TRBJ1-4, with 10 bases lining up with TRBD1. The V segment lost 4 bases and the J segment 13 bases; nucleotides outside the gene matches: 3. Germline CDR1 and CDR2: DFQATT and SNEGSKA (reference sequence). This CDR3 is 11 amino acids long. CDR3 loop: CSATRDRGLFF. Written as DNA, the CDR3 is TGCAGTGCTACCCGGGACAGGGGACTGTTTTTT.

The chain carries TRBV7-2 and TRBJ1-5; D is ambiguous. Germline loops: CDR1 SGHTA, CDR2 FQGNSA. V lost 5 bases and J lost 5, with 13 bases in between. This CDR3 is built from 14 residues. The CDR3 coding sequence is TGTGCCAGCAGCCCAGCAGAAGGTTATCAGCCCCAGCATTTT. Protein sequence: CASSPAEGYQPQHF.

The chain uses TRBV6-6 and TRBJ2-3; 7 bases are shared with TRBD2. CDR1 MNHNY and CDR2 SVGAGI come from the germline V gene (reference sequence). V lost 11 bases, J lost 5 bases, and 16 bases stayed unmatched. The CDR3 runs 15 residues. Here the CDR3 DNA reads TGTGCCTCCCGGTATGGGGGGGGTGTAGTAGATACGCAGTATTTT. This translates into CASRYGGGVVDTQYF.

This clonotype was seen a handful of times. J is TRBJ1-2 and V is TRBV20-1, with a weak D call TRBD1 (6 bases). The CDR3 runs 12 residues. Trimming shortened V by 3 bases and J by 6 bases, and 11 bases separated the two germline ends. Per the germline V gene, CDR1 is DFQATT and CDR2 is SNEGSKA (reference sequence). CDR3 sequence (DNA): TGCAGTGCTAGCAGGGGCCTGGATGGCTACACCTTC. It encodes CSASRGLDGYTF.